This passage covers 29 T cell receptor beta chains from one sample sequenced in a study of spatial heterogeneity in lung cancer. TCRdb re-analysed the 5' RACE reads in MiXCR, keeping a single row per CDR3 protein. Here the sample spans about 120,000 distinct CDR3 sequences, 12% being singletons. Indicated time point: blood at routine non-recurrence follow-up after resection. TCRs were sequenced from unsorted whole RNA of tumor, nontumor lung or PBMC. This specimen consisted of PBMCs, obtained at follow-up. The receptor source for this set is a male donor with early-stage non-small cell lung cancer.

The chain joins TRBV29-1 to TRBJ2-7, with a weak D call TRBD2 (5 bases). Per germline, CDR1 SQVTM and CDR2 ANQGSEA. V gave up 4 bases and J gave up 7 bases, with 11 bases separating them. The CDR3 contains 11 residues. The CDR3 loop reads CSVVARREQYF. The CDR3 bases are TGCAGCGTTGTGGCCCGGAGGGAGCAGTACTTC.

This clonotype has only a few counts. This chain links TRBV10-2 with TRBJ2-1; TRBD2 aligns across 10 bases. The J segment lost 6 bases and the V segment lost 5 bases, leaving 4 bases of the junction unmatched. The CDR3 is 14 residues long. Germline CDR1 reads WSHSY; CDR2 reads SAAADI. In DNA, the CDR3 is TGCGCCAGCAGTTTACTAGCGGGATCCAATGAGCAGTTCTTC. It encodes CASSLLAGSNEQFF.

This clonotype was seen more than once but under ten times. The rearrangement joins TRBV3-1 to TRBJ2-4; 8 bases agree with TRBD1. The germline gives CDR1 LGHDT, CDR2 YNNKEL (reference sequence). CDR3 length equals 14 residues. V lost 5 bases, J lost 1 base, and 1 base stayed unmatched. This CDR3 reads CASSNRGAKNIQYF. CDR3 bases: TGTGCCAGCAGCAACAGGGGGGCCAAAAACATTCAGTACTTC. Full variable domain (outside the CDR3, taken from reference TRBV3-1 and TRBJ2-4): DTAVSQTPKYLVTQMGNDKSIKCEQNLGHDTMYWYKQDSKKFLKIMFSYNNKELIINETVPNRFSPKSPDKAHLNLHINSLELGDSAVYFCASSNRGAKNIQYFGAGTRLSVL.

In this sample, this clonotype turned up many times. The chain joins TRBV28 to TRBJ1-1, with TRBD1 as a possible D gene (6 bases). Per germline, CDR1 MDHEN and CDR2 SYDVKM. This CDR3 spans 15 amino acids. Trimming pared 5 bases from V and 6 bases from J, leaving 19 bases between. This chain's CDR3 is CASSTGSISVSEAFF. The CDR3 DNA is TGTGCCAGCAGTACAGGGTCCATCTCTGTATCTGAAGCTTTCTTT.

Many counts were recorded for this clonotype. The chain's CDR3 is CSARARTGLYEQYF. As DNA, the CDR3 is TGCAGTGCTAGAGCCCGGACAGGGCTCTACGAGCAGTACTTC. The chain joins TRBV20-1 to TRBJ2-7, with 8 bases lining up with TRBD1. After removal of 1 base from V and 3 bases from J, the junction contained 5 bases not matched to a gene. This CDR3 has 14 amino acids. Germline V lookup: CDR1 DFQATT, CDR2 SNEGSKA (reference sequence).

This clonotype was seen more than once but under ten times. V gene TRBV14 combines with J gene TRBJ2-7; D gene ambiguous. Trimming pared 0 bases from V and 6 bases from J, leaving 24 bases between. Germline V CDR1 and CDR2: SGHDN, FVKESK. There are 18 residues in the CDR3. CDR3: CASSQDLDPRQILSEQYF. CDR3 coding DNA: TGTGCCAGCAGCCAAGATCTCGATCCTAGGCAAATCCTAAGCGAGCAGTACTTC. Filled out from reference TRBV14 and TRBJ2-7, the complete variable domain reads EAGVTQFPSHSVIEKGQTVTLRCDPISGHDNLYWYRRVMGKEIKFLLHFVKESKQDESGMPNNRFLAERTGGTYSTLKVQPAELEDSGVYFCASSQDLDPRQILSEQYFGPGTRLTVT.

This clonotype was counted only a few times. This chain joins TRBV30 and TRBJ1-1, with TRBD1 matching 7 bases. This CDR3 contains 16 residues. CDR1 and CDR2 (germline): GTSNPN, SVGIG (reference sequence). With 2 bases clipped from V and 0 bases from J, the junction kept 9 bases outside the gene matches. The CDR3 spells CAWSPFDRVMNTEAFF. For the CDR3, the DNA is TGTGCCTGGAGTCCCTTTGACAGGGTTATGAACACTGAAGCTTTCTTT.

This clonotype was recorded many times. The chain employs TRBV6-1 and TRBJ1-2, with D tentatively TRBD1 (5 bases). Germline V gives CDR1 MNHNS, CDR2 SASEGT. CDR3 length: 14 amino acids. Trimming cost V 2 bases and J 4 bases, with 11 bases left between them. CDR3 amino acids: CASSERVDSYGYTF. Here the CDR3 DNA reads TGTGCCAGCAGTGAACGGGTAGACAGCTATGGCTACACCTTC.

Only a few counts were recorded for this clonotype. The V gene is TRBV30, the J gene TRBJ2-2; D perhaps matches TRBD2 (5 bases). The CDR3 extends over 16 amino acids. In germline, CDR1 is GTSNPN, CDR2 SVGIG (reference sequence). Trimming pared 0 bases from V and 3 bases from J, leaving 14 bases between. CDR3 residues: CAWSVPVRADTGELFF. The CDR3 region has the DNA TGTGCCTGGAGTGTACCGGTGAGGGCGGACACCGGGGAGCTGTTTTTT.

In its sample, this clonotype was seen many times. The V and J genes are TRBV7-9 and TRBJ2-3; D is unclear. V was pared by 4 bases and J by 2 bases, with 13 bases between. The CDR3 sequence is 15 residues long. CDR1 is SEHNR and CDR2 is FQNEAQ in the germline V gene (reference sequence). This chain's CDR3 is CASSSSPGPTDTQYF. The CDR3 coding sequence is TGTGCCAGCAGCTCCAGCCCGGGCCCCACAGATACGCAGTATTTT. The full variable domain, with the rest looked up from reference TRBV7-9 and TRBJ2-3, is DTGVSQNPRHKITKRGQNVTFRCDPISEHNRLYWYRQTLGQGPEFLTYFQNEAQLEKSRLLSDRFSAERPKGSFSTLEIQRTEQGDSAMYLCASSSSPGPTDTQYFGPGTRLTVL.

V gene TRBV2 combines with J gene TRBJ1-1; tentatively, D is TRBD1 (5 bases). CDR3 length: 14 residues. V lost 8 bases and J lost 2, with 15 bases in between. Per the germline V gene, CDR1 is SNHLY and CDR2 is FYNNEI. The DNA for the CDR3 is TGTGCCAGCGGAAACGGAAGGGGAAACACTGAAGCTTTCTTT. It yields the protein CASGNGRGNTEAFF.

This clonotype was recorded a few times. This rearrangement joins TRBV5-4 to TRBJ2-5; D is unresolved. Per germline, CDR1 SGHNT and CDR2 YYREEE (reference sequence). There are 15 residues in the CDR3. V shed 1 base and J shed 3 bases, with 13 bases lying between them. The CDR3 is CASSLRAVGKETQYF. The CDR3 DNA is TGTGCCAGCAGCTTGCGGGCTGTGGGAAAAGAGACCCAGTACTTC.

The V and J genes are TRBV19 and TRBJ1-3; D is uncertain. CDR3 length equals 16 residues. Trimming pared 3 bases from V and 0 bases from J, leaving 12 bases between. Germline loops: CDR1 LNHDA, CDR2 SQIVND (reference sequence). CDR3 coding DNA: TGTGCCAGTAGTATTGGCGGCGGTAGCTCTGGAAACACCATATATTTT. The encoded protein is CASSIGGGSSGNTIYF. The entire variable domain, with the rest obtained from reference TRBV19 and TRBJ1-3, is as follows: DGGITQSPKYLFRKEGQNVTLSCEQNLNHDAMYWYRQDPGQGLRLIYYSQIVNDFQKGDIAEGYSVSREKKESFPLTVTSAQKNPTAFYLCASSIGGGSSGNTIYFGEGSWLTVV.

J is TRBJ1-1 and V is TRBV7-2, with TRBD1 matching 8 bases. Germline values: CDR1 SGHTA, CDR2 FQGNSA. The V segment lost 5 bases and the J segment 3 bases; nucleotides outside the gene matches: 5. This CDR3 region has 14 residues. The CDR3 spells CASSQDRVDTEAFF. CDR3 bases: TGTGCCAGCAGCCAGGACAGGGTAGACACTGAAGCTTTCTTT.

In its sample, this clonotype was seen many times. This chain connects TRBV9 to TRBJ1-1; TRBD1 might be the D (6 bases). Trimming took 0 bases from V and 1 from J, leaving 10 bases between them. The germline V gene encodes CDR1 SGDLS and CDR2 YYNGEE. The CDR3 runs 15 residues. CDR3 residues: CASSVEGQRNTEAFF. CDR3 DNA sequence: TGTGCCAGCAGCGTAGAAGGACAGAGGAACACTGAAGCTTTCTTT.

This clonotype was detected many times. The genes are TRBV20-1 and TRBJ2-3; D is unclear. Germline V gene sequence: CDR1 DFQATT, CDR2 SNEGSKA (reference sequence). CDR3 length: 16 amino acids. V was clipped by 3 bases and J by 5 bases, with 21 bases between them. CDR3 protein: CSARSPRWGREDTQYF. The CDR3 DNA reads TGCAGTGCTAGGTCCCCTAGGTGGGGAAGAGAAGATACGCAGTATTTT.

This clonotype has at least ten counts. The gene calls are TRBV2 and TRBJ2-7, with 8 bases that match TRBD1. The V gene end was trimmed by 7 bases and the J gene end by 3 bases; junction bases not matched to a gene: 8. The CDR3 length is 14 residues. Germline V gene data show CDR1 as SNHLY and CDR2 as FYNNEI. DNA of the CDR3: TGTGCCAGCACTGAGACCGGGACAGGCTACGAGCAGTACTTC. It specifies CASTETGTGYEQYF.

This clonotype was detected many times. V and J are TRBV12-3 or TRBV12-4 and TRBJ2-3; D is ambiguous. Trimming took 6 bases from V and 4 from J, leaving 5 bases between them. The CDR3 has 11 amino acids. CDR3 nucleotides: TGTGCCAGCAGCATGGCAGATACGCAGTATTTT. Translating it yields CASSMADTQYF.

This clonotype came up a few times. J is TRBJ2-4 and V is TRBV27, with 10 bases aligning to TRBD1. Germline V gene lookup returns CDR1 MNHEY and CDR2 SMNVEV (reference sequence). The CDR3 has 16 residues. Unmatched junction bases numbered 9, after V lost 4 bases and J lost 6 bases. This CDR3 is CASSSTDRGWRNIQYF. The CDR3, as DNA: TGTGCCAGCAGTTCCACGGACAGGGGGTGGAGAAACATTCAGTACTTC.

The genes are TRBV5-4 and TRBJ2-5; 8 positions agree with TRBD1. From germline, CDR1 is SGHNT and CDR2 YYREEE (reference sequence). There are 14 residues in the CDR3. V dropped 4 bases and J dropped 3; count of bases not matched to a gene: 5. CDR3 coding DNA: TGTGCCAGCAGCGGGGACAGGAGAAAAGAGACCCAGTACTTC. As protein: CASSGDRRKETQYF. Looking up the rest from reference TRBV5-4 and TRBJ2-5 gives the full variable domain: ETGVTQSPTHLIKTRGQQVTLRCSSQSGHNTVSWYQQALGQGPQFIFQYYREEENGRGNFPPRFSGLQFPNYSSELNVNALELDDSALYLCASSGDRRKETQYFGPGTRLLVL.

This clonotype was seen more than once but under ten times. The V call is TRBV12-3 or TRBV12-4, the J call TRBJ2-5, with D possibly being TRBD2 (6 bases). The CDR3 is 14 residues long. The ends were cut back, 7 bases at V and 2 bases at J, with 14 bases in the middle. CDR3 amino acids: CASTQWGEQETQYF. The CDR3 DNA reads as TGTGCCAGCACCCAATGGGGGGAGCAAGAGACCCAGTACTTC.

This clonotype was seen only a few times. The chain links TRBV20-1 to TRBJ2-7; 7 bases align to TRBD2. CDR1 is DFQATT, CDR2 SNEGSKA, per germline (reference sequence). The V segment lost 5 bases and the J segment 7 bases; nucleotides outside the gene matches: 5. This CDR3 region has 11 residues. The CDR3 sequence: CSAPPGGEQYF. In DNA, the CDR3 is TGCAGTGCTCCCCCCGGGGGGGAGCAGTACTTC.

This clonotype has a count of ten or more. The V and J genes are TRBV29-1 and TRBJ2-7, with D tentatively TRBD1 (6 bases). Germline lookup yields CDR1 SQVTM and CDR2 ANQGSEA. V shed 1 base and J shed 2 bases, with 9 bases lying between them. The length of the CDR3 is 13 residues. As DNA, the CDR3 is TGCAGCGTTGAAGGGACAGCTACCTACGAGCAGTACTTC. Encoded protein: CSVEGTATYEQYF.

This sequence joins TRBV10-2 and TRBJ1-5; D is ambiguous. CDR1 is WSHSY, CDR2 SAAADI, per germline. The germline V and J ends were trimmed by 0 bases and 2 bases, with 5 bases remaining between them. CDR3 length: 14 amino acids. The CDR3 DNA reads as TGCGCCAGCAGTGAGTCGTTCGGCAATCAGCCCCAGCATTTT. This translates into CASSESFGNQPQHF.

This clonotype was seen ten or more times. This chain joins TRBV20-1 and TRBJ2-4; 9 bases match TRBD1. V lost 0 bases to trimming and J lost 5 bases; unmatched junction nucleotides: 5. The length of the CDR3 is 15 residues. Germline V lookup: CDR1 DFQATT, CDR2 SNEGSKA (reference sequence). The CDR3 coding sequence is TGCAGTGCTAGAGAAGGGACAGGGAGGGAAAACATTCAGTACTTC. Protein sequence: CSAREGTGRENIQYF.

This clonotype appeared a few times. The V call is TRBV29-1, the J call TRBJ2-1; D assignment may be TRBD1 or TRBD2 (6 bases each). V lost 5 bases and J 9 bases, leaving 11 bases between the germline ends. This CDR3 is built from 11 residues. CDR1 and CDR2 (germline): SQVTM, ANQGSEA. This CDR3 reads CSVRGTSEQFF. The CDR3 bases are TGCAGCGTTCGCGGGACAAGTGAGCAGTTCTTC.

This clonotype was picked up many times. The chain employs TRBV28 and TRBJ2-7, with D tentatively TRBD1 (6 bases). This CDR3 has 13 residues. V lost 10 bases to trimming and J lost 0 bases, with 13 bases between them. Per germline, CDR1 MDHEN and CDR2 SYDVKM. In nucleotides, the CDR3 is TGTGCCACCTACCGGGACAACTCCTACGAGCAGTACTTC. Translation gives CATYRDNSYEQYF.

This clonotype has ten or more counts. The chain combines TRBV27 with TRBJ2-2; no firm D call. Germline loops: CDR1 MNHEY, CDR2 SMNVEV (reference sequence). This CDR3 has 13 residues. V gave up 2 bases and J gave up 3 bases, with 4 bases separating them. The CDR3 spells CASSLRYTGELFF. CDR3 coding DNA: TGTGCCAGCAGTTTAAGATACACCGGGGAGCTGTTTTTT.

The V call is TRBV30, the J call TRBJ2-3; D is perhaps TRBD1 (5 bases). Trimming took off 0 bases at V and 1 base at J, with 17 bases between the two ends. The CDR3 is 17 amino acids. Germline-derived CDR1 and CDR2 are GTSNPN and SVGIG (reference sequence). This CDR3 reads CAWSVSFRVLGTDTQYF. The CDR3 DNA is TGTGCCTGGAGTGTATCATTCAGGGTGCTGGGCACAGATACGCAGTATTTT. The whole variable domain, filled in from reference TRBV30 and TRBJ2-3, reads SQTIHQWPATLVQPVGSPLSLECTVEGTSNPNLYWYRQAAGRGLQLLFYSVGIGQISSEVPQNLSASRPQDRQFILSSKKLLLSDSGFYLCAWSVSFRVLGTDTQYFGPGTRLTVL.